This T cell receptor beta chain was identified in a study of response to subunit inactivated influenza vaccine. TCRdb redid the calling of the RT-PCR reads with MiXCR, one entry per CDR3 protein. The sample records under 750,000 distinct CDR3 sequences, around 11% being singletons. Study-level findings and limits: It was the authors' suggestion that each seasonal influenza vaccination recruits few new T cells.

Worth noting for this clonotype: Its antigen is as yet unknown.

The CDR3 is 18 amino acids. Germline values: CDR1 SGHRS, CDR2 YFSETQ. V lost 0 bases and J 1 base, leaving 18 bases between the germline ends. The chain uses TRBV5-1 and TRBJ2-3; D is unclear. The specimen comprised PBMCs from blood, sampled on the day of vaccination. This TCR was recovered from a man in his fifties who received an inactivated influenza vaccine. This chain's CDR3 is CASSLVQNSFYCTDTQYF. The DNA for the CDR3 is TGCGCCAGCAGCTTGGTGCAGAATTCCTTTTACTGCACAGATACGCAGTATTTT.